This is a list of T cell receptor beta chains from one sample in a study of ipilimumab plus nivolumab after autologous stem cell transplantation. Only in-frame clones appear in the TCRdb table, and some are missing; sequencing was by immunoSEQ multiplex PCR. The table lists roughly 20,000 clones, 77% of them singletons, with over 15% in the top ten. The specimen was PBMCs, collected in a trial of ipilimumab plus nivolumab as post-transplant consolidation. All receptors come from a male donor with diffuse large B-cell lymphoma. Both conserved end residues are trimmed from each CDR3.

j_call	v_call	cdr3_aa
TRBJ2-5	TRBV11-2	ASSLGWAETQY
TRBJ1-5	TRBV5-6	ASSLGGGGINQPQH
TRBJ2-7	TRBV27	ASSSAQTGNYEQY
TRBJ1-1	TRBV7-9	ASSLKDTEAF
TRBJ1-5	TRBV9	ASSVGGGANQPQH
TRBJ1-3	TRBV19	ASSIGSGNTIY
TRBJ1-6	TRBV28	ASTPGTAGNSPLH
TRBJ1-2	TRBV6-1	ASSETGTPTNYGYT
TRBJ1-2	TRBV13	ASSSGLGQDYGYT
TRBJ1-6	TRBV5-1	ASAPIPGTGDPSPLH
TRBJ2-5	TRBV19	ASSINRQETQY
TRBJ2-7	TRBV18	ASSQGLREQY
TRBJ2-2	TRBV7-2	ASSREGTSGATGELF
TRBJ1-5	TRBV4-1	ASSQGGFNQPQH
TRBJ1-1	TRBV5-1	ASSTGTPNTEAF
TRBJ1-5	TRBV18	ASSPSQGASSNQPQH
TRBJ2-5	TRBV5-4	ASSPGLAVQETQY
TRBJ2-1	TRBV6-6	ASSHGRHSYNEQF
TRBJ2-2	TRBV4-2	ASSPRGGGNTGELF
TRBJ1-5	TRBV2	ASMADSNQPQH
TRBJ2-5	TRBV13	ASSFQEGWGEQY
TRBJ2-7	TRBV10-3	AISGTQGFEQY
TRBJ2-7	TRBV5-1	ASSPGLGEQY
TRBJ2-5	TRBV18	ASSPYPPGYGTQY
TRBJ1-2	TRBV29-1	SALTGDYGYT
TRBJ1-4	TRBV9	ASSVGSTSAPNEKLF
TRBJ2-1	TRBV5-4	ASSRGGTGGHEQF
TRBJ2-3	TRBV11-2	ASSFRAGDTDTQY
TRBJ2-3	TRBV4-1	ASSQDPPGGTDTQY
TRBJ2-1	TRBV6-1	ASSEETGWNEQF
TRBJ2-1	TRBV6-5	ASSYSGALGTDEQF
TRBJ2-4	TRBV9	ASSVSPENIQY
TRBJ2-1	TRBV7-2	ASSSGPEQF